These T cell receptor beta chains were read from a single sample in a study of T cells in Graves' hyperthyroidism and ophthalmopathy. MiXCR, applied by TCRdb to the multiplex PCR reads, yields one record per CDR3 protein. The profile shows 690,000 or so distinct CDR3 sequences, around 19% of them singletons. The material sequenced was blood. These receptor sequences come from a woman aged 50 to 60 with Graves' hyperthyroidism that later progressed to Graves' ophthalmopathy. The CDR3 runs from the conserved cysteine through the conserved F or W. The order of the fields is clone size, V gene, D gene, CDR3 length, J gene, CDR3 DNA, CDR3 protein. A D gene is named only where the DNA matches it firmly. Rows may omit the clone size; those that give it use once, few, many or a size class.

abundance: -; v_gene: TRBV7-9; d_gene: TRBD1; len: 14; j_gene: TRBJ1-2; CDR3nt: TGTGCCAGCAGCGCCGACAGGGGGAACTATGGCTACACCTTC; CDR3aa: CASSADRGNYGYTF
abundance: many; v_gene: TRBV20-1; d_gene: -; len: 15; j_gene: TRBJ1-4; CDR3nt: TGCAGTGCGCAGGTTCAGCCCGCAACTAATGAAAAACTGTTTTTT; CDR3aa: CSAQVQPATNEKLFF
abundance: few; v_gene: TRBV5-1; d_gene: -; len: 14; j_gene: TRBJ2-5; CDR3nt: TGCGCCAGCAGCTTGGGTCGGGTCCAAGAGACCCAGTACTTC; CDR3aa: CASSLGRVQETQYF
abundance: few; v_gene: TRBV12-3/TRBV12-4; d_gene: -; len: 16; j_gene: TRBJ1-4; CDR3nt: TGTGCCAGCAGTTGGACCGGGACCTATGGCCTAGAAAAACTGTTTTTT; CDR3aa: CASSWTGTYGLEKLFF
abundance: many; v_gene: TRBV18; d_gene: -; len: 13; j_gene: TRBJ2-2; CDR3nt: TGTGCCAGCACGGTGGGCGCGACCGGGGAGCTGTTTTTT; CDR3aa: CASTVGATGELFF
abundance: many; v_gene: TRBV20-1; d_gene: -; len: 14; j_gene: TRBJ1-4; CDR3nt: TGCAGTGCTGCAGAGGGGGCAACTAATGAAAAACTGTTTTTT; CDR3aa: CSAAEGATNEKLFF
abundance: -; v_gene: TRBV7-9; d_gene: -; len: 14; j_gene: TRBJ2-3; CDR3nt: TGTGCCAGCAGCTTAGAGGCTGGCCCAGGTACGCAGTATTTT; CDR3aa: CASSLEAGPGTQYF
abundance: many; v_gene: TRBV28; d_gene: -; len: 16; j_gene: TRBJ2-5; CDR3nt: TGTGCCAGCAGTTTACCCACCGTCAGGGGACGGGAGACCCAGTACTTC; CDR3aa: CASSLPTVRGRETQYF
abundance: many; v_gene: TRBV5-5; d_gene: TRBD1; len: 15; j_gene: TRBJ1-1; CDR3nt: TGTGCCAGCAGCTTTTCAGGGGGCGGGTACACTGAAGCTTTCTTT; CDR3aa: CASSFSGGGYTEAFF
abundance: -; v_gene: TRBV5-6; d_gene: -; len: 15; j_gene: TRBJ1-5; CDR3nt: TGTGCCAGCAGCTCTACACTGAATAGCAATCAGCCCCAGCATTTT; CDR3aa: CASSSTLNSNQPQHF
abundance: few; v_gene: TRBV27; d_gene: TRBD2; len: 15; j_gene: TRBJ2-2; CDR3nt: TGTGCCAGCTGGGCTAGCGGGGGTATCACCGGGGAGCTGTTTTTT; CDR3aa: CASWASGGITGELFF
abundance: many; v_gene: TRBV28; d_gene: -; len: 15; j_gene: TRBJ1-1; CDR3nt: TGTGCCAGCAGGCGGACGACAGGCATGAACACTGAAGCTTTCTTT; CDR3aa: CASRRTTGMNTEAFF
abundance: many; v_gene: TRBV2; d_gene: -; len: 16; j_gene: TRBJ2-3; CDR3nt: TGTGCCAGCAGTGTTTTTGCGGGGGCTAGCACAGATACGCAGTATTTT; CDR3aa: CASSVFAGASTDTQYF
abundance: many; v_gene: TRBV7-9; d_gene: -; len: 15; j_gene: TRBJ2-1; CDR3nt: TGTGCCAGCAGCTTAGTAGGGGCAAAACCCAATGAGCAGTTCTTC; CDR3aa: CASSLVGAKPNEQFF
abundance: -; v_gene: TRBV6-6; d_gene: -; len: 15; j_gene: TRBJ2-2; CDR3nt: TGTGCCAGCAGTTACTTCCTCCTGGAGCCCGGGGAGCTGTTTTTT; CDR3aa: CASSYFLLEPGELFF
abundance: -; v_gene: TRBV4-1; d_gene: TRBD1; len: 18; j_gene: TRBJ2-1; CDR3nt: TGCGCCAGCAGCCAAGTCCTCGGGACAGGGAGCTCCTACAATGAGCAGTTCTTC; CDR3aa: CASSQVLGTGSSYNEQFF
abundance: -; v_gene: TRBV6-1; d_gene: -; len: 16; j_gene: TRBJ1-6; CDR3nt: TGTGCCAGCAGTGAAGCAGGGGATACGGCTAATTCACCCCTCCACTTT; CDR3aa: CASSEAGDTANSPLHF